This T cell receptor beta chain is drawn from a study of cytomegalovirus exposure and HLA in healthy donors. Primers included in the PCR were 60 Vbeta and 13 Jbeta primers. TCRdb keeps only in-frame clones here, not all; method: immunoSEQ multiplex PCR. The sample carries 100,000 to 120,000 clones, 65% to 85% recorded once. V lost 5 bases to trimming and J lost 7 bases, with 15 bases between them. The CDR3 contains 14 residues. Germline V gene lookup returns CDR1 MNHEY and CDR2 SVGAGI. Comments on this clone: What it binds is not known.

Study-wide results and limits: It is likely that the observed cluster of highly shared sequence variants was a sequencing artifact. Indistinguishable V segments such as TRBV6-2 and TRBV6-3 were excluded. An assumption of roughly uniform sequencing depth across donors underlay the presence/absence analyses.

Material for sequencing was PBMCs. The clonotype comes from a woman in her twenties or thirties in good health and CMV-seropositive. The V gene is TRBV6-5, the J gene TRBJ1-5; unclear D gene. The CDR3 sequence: CASSIRSRGQPQHF. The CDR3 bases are TGTGCCAGCAGTATACGAAGTCGGGGACAGCCCCAGCATTTT.